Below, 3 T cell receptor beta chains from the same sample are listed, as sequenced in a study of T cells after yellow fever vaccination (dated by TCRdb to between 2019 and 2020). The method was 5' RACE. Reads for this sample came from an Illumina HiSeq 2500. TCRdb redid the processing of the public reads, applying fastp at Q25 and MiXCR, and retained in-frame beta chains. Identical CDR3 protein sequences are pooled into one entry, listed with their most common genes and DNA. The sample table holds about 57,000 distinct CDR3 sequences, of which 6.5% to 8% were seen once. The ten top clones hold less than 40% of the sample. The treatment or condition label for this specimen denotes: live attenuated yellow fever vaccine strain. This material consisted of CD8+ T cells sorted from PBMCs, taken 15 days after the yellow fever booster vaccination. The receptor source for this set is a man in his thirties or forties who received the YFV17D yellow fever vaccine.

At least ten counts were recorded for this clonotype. The CDR3, as DNA: TGCAGCGTCCCACTGGGACTAGCGGGAGGGCTACGGTATTTT. Amino acids: CSVPLGLAGGLRYF. The chain links TRBV29-1 to TRBJ2-3, with 16 bases identical to TRBD2. The CDR3 sequence is 14 residues long. The germline V gene encodes CDR1 SQVTM and CDR2 ANQGSEA. J gave up 14 bases and V 6 bases, and 11 bases lay outside the gene matches.

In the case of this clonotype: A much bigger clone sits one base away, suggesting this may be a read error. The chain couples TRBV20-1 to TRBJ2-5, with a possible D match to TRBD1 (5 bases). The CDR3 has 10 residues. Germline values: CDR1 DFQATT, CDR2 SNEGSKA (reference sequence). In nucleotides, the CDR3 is TGCAGTGCTGGGGCAGAGACCCTGTACTTC. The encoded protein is CSAGAETLYF.

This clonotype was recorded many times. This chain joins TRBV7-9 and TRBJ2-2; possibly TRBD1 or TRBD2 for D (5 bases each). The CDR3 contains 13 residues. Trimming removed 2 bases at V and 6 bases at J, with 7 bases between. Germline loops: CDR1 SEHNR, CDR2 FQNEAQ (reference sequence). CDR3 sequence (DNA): TGTGCCAGCAGCTTAATGGGGGCCGGGGAGCTGTTTTTT. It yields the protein CASSLMGAGELFF.